What follows is one T cell receptor (beta chain) and its context. The target antigen is unknown. This record belongs to a study of T cell responses to AZD1222 COVID-19 vaccine. General study results and limits: Only after the peak T cell response were repertoires sampled. Just a handful of people given AZD1222 tested seropositive at baseline. Donor demographics were predominantly white British with a female majority; clonal diversity may be underestimated. CD4 TCRs covered the whole spike, strongest at regions 160-218 and 743-854.

The method was immunoSEQ multiplex PCR; TCRdb's version includes in-frame clones alone and lacks a portion of them. The sample has approximately 150,000 clones, approximately 93% seen once; the top ten hold approximately 0.96%. The sequence derives from an adult in good health. The sample in question was peripheral blood, obtained on day 0 of MenACWY control vaccination.

The CDR3 DNA reads as TGTGCCAGCAGCGCGACTAGCGGCCCCCGCCAGTACTTC. The encoded protein is CASSATSGPRQYF. This chain joins TRBV7-9 and TRBJ2-5; 9 bases line up with TRBD2. The germline V gene has CDR1 SEHNR and CDR2 FQNEAQ (reference sequence). The CDR3 totals 13 residues. The junction had 8 bases not matched to a gene; V was cut back by 5 bases and J by 10 bases.